Presented here are 9 T cell receptor beta chains from one specimen sequenced in a study of beta chain features in type 1 diabetes. Investigators reverse transcribed all isolated RNA, so they sequenced expressed TCRB transcripts. Method: immunoSEQ multiplex PCR; TCRdb's copy keeps in-frame clones and lacks some. The data show around 300,000 clones, with roughly 8% seen just once and more than 0.9% held by the top ten. Sequencing was carried out using central memory CD4+ T cells from blood. The receptors originated from a woman between 18 and 29 years old in good health.

Many counts were recorded for this clone. This chain uses TRBV5-1 with TRBJ2-7; D is perhaps TRBD1 or TRBD2 (6 bases each). Trimming left V 2 bases short and J 5 bases short, with 14 bases between. The germline V gene has CDR1 SGHRS and CDR2 YFSETQ. This CDR3 has 14 residues. CDR3 nucleotides: TGCGCCAGCAGCTTCGGGGGCACGGCGGACGAGCAGTACGTC. Protein sequence: CASSFGGTADEQYV.

The chain uses TRBV10-3 and TRBJ2-4; TRBD2 aligns across 11 bases. Germline V gene data show CDR1 as ENHRY and CDR2 as SYGVKD. With V trimmed by 0 bases and J by 7 bases, 8 bases remained unmatched. The CDR3 covers 17 residues. The CDR3 spells CAISESTSGALANIQYF. The CDR3 bases are TGTGCCATCAGTGAGTCGACTAGCGGGGCGTTAGCGAACATTCAGTACTTC.

The chain employs TRBV7-2 and TRBJ1-6; D unresolved. Germline CDR1 SGHTA, CDR2 FQGNSA. The CDR3 runs to 16 residues. The V and J ends lost 5 bases and 2 bases respectively, with 13 bases between them. Here the CDR3 reads CASSTRRNAYNSPLHF. CDR3 nucleotides: TGTGCCAGCAGCACCCGCAGAAATGCCTATAATTCACCCCTCCACTTT.

This clone showed up many times. Other DNA variants within this sample encode the same CDR3. The chain carries TRBV7-9 and TRBJ2-5; D could derive from TRBD1 or TRBD2 (6 bases each). The CDR3 is made up of 14 amino acids. Trimming removed 1 base from V and 1 base from J, with 7 bases in between. Germline CDR1 reads SEHNR; CDR2 reads FQNEAQ (reference sequence). As DNA, the CDR3 is TGTGCCAGCAGCTTAGGGGGGGCCCAAGAGACCCAGTACTTC. It yields the protein CASSLGGAQETQYF.

The chain recombines TRBV4-3 with TRBJ2-5, with a tentative D call TRBD2 (5 bases). This CDR3 is built from 13 residues. The ends were cut back, 3 bases at V and 5 bases at J, with 10 bases in the middle. The germline gives CDR1 LGHNA, CDR2 YSLEER. DNA of the CDR3: TGCGCCAGCAGCCAGGCCCGGAGGGAGACCCAGTACTTC. Translating it yields CASSQARRETQYF.

CDR3 loop: CASSRNREQPQHF. CDR3 DNA: TGTGCCAGCAGCCGAAACAGGGAACAGCCCCAGCATTTT. The chain employs TRBV7-2 and TRBJ1-5; a weak D match, TRBD1 (6 bases). Trimming took off 5 bases at V and 7 bases at J, with 12 bases between the two ends. CDR1 is SGHTA and CDR2 is FQGNSA in the germline V gene. CDR3 length equals 13 residues.

There are a few counts of this clone. This chain uses TRBV18 with TRBJ2-1, with 9 bases matching TRBD1. The germline V gene has CDR1 KGHSH and CDR2 LQKENI. The CDR3 is made up of 15 amino acids. V was pared by 6 bases and J by 4 bases, with 7 bases of the junction left unmatched. In nucleotides, the CDR3 is TGTGCCAGCTCCAAAGAGACAGGGGGTTACAATGAGCAGTTCTTC. Protein product: CASSKETGGYNEQFF.

The V and J genes are TRBV5-1 and TRBJ2-3; 7 nucleotides agree with TRBD1. This CDR3 comprises 16 residues. V was pared by 4 bases and J by 0 bases, with 8 bases of the junction left unmatched. CDR1 is SGHRS and CDR2 is YFSETQ in the germline V gene. The CDR3 reads CASSLSATGSTDTQYF. DNA of the CDR3: TGCGCCAGCAGCCTTAGCGCGACAGGGAGCACAGATACGCAGTATTTT.

This chain links TRBV7-3 with TRBJ1-1; D ambiguous. Between the trimmed V and J ends, which lost 5 bases and 4 bases, there was a span of 14 bases. Germline assignment: CDR1 SGHTA and CDR2 FQGTGA. The CDR3 length is 14 residues. Here the CDR3 DNA reads TGTGCCAGCAGCCCACAAGGACTGCCCACTGAAGCTTTCTTT. This codes for CASSPQGLPTEAFF.